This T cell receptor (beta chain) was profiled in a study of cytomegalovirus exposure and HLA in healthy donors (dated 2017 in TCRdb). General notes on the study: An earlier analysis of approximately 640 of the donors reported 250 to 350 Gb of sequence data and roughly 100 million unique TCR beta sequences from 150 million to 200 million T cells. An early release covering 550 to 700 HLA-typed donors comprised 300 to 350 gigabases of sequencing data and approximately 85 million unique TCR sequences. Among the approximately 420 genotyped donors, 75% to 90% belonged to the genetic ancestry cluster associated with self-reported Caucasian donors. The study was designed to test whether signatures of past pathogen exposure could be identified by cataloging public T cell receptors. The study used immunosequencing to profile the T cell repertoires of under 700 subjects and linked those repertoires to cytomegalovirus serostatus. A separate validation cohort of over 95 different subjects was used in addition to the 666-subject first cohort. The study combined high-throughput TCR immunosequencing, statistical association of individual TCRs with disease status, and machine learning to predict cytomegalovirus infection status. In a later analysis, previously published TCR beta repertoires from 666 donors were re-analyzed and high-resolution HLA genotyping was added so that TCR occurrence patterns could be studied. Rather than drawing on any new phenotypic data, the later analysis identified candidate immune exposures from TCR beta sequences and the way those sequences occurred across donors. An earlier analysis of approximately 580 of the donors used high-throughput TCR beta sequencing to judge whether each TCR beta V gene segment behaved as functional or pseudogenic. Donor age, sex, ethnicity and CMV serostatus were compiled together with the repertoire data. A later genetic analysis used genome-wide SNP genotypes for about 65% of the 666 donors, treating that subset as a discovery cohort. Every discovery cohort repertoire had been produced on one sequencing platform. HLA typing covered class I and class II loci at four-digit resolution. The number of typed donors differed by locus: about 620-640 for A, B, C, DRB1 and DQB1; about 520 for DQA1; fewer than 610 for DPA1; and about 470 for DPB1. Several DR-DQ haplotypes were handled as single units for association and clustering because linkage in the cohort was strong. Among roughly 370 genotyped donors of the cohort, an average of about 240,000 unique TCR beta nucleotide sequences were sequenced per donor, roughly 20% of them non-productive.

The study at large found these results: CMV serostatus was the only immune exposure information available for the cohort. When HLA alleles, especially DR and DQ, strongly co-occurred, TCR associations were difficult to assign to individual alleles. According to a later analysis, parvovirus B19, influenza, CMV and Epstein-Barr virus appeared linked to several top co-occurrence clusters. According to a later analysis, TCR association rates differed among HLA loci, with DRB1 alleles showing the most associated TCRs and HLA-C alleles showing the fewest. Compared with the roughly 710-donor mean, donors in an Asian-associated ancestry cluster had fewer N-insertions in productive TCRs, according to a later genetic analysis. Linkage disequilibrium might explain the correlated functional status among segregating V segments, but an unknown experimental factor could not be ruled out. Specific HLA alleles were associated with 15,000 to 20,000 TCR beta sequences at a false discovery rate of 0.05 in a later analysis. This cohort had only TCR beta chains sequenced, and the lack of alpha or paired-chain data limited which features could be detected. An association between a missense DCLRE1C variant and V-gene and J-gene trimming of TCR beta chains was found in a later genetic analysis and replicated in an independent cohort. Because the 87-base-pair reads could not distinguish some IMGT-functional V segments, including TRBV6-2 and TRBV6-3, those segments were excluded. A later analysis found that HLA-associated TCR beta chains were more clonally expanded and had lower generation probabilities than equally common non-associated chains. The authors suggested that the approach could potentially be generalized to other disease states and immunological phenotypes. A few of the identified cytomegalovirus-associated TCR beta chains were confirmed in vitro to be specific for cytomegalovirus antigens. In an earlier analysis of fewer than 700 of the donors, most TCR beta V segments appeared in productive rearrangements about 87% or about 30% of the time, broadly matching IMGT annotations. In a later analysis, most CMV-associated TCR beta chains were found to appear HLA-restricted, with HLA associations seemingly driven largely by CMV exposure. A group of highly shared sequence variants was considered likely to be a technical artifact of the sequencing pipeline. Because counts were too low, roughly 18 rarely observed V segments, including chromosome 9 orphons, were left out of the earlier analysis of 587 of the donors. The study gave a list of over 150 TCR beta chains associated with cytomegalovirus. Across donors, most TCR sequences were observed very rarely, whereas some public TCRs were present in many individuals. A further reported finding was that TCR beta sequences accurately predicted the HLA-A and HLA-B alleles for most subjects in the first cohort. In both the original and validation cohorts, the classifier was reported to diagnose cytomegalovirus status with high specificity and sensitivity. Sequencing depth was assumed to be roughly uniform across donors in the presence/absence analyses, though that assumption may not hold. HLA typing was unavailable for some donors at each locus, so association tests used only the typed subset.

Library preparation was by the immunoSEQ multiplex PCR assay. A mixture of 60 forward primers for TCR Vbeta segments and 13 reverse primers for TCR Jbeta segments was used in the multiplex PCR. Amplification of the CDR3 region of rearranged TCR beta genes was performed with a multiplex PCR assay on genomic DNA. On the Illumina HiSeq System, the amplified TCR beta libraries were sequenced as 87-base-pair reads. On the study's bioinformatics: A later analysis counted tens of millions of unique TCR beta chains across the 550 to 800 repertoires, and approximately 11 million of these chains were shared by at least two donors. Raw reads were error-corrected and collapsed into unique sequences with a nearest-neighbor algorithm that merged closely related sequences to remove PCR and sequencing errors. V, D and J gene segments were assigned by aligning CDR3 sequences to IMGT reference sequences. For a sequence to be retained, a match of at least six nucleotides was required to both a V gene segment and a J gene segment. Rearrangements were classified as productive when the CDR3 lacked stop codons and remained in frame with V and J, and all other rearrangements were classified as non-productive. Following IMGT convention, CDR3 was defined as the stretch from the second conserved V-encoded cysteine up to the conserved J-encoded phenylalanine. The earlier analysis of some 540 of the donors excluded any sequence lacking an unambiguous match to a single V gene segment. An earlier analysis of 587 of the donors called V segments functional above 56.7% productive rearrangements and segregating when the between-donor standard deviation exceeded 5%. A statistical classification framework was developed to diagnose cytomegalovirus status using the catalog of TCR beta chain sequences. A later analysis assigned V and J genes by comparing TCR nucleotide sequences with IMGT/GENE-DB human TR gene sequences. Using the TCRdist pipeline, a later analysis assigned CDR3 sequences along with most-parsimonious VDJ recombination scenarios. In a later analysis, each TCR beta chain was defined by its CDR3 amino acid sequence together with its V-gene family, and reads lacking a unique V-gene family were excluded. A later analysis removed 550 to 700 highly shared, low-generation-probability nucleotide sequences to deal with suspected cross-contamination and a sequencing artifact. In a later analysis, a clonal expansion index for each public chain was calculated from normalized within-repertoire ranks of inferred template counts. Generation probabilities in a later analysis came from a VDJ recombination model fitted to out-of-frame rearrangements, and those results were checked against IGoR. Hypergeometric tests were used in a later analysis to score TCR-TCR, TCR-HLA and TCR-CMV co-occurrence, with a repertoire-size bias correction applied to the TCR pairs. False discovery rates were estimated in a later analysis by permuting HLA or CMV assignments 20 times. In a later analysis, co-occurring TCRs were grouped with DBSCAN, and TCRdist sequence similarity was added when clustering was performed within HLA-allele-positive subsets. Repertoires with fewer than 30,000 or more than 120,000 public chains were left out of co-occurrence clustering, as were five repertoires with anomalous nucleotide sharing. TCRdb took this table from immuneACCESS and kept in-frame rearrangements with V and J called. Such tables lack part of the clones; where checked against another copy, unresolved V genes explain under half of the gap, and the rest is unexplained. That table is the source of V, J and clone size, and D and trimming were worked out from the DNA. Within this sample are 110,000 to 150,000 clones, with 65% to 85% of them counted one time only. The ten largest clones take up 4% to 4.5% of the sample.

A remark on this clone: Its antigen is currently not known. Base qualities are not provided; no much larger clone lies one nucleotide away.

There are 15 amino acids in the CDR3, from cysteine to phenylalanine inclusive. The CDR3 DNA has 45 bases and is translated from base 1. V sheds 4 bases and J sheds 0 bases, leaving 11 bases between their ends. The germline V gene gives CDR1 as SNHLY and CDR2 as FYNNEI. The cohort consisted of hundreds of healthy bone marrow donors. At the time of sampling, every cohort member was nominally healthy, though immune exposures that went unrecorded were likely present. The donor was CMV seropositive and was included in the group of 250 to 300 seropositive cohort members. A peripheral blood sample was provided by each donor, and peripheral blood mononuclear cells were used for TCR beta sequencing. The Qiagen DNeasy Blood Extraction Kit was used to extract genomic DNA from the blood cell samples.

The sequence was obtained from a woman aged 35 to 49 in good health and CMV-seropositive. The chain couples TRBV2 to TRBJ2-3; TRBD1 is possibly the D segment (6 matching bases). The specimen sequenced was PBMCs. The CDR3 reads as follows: CASSAEGVSTDTQYF. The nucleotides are TGTGCCAGCAGTGCTGAGGGGGTAAGCACAGATACGCAGTATTTT. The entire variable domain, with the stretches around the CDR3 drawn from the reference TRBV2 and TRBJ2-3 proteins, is EPEVTQTPSHQVTQMGQEVILRCVPISNHLYFYWYRQILGQKVEFLVSFYNNEISEKSEIFDDQFSVERPDGSNFTLKIRSTKLEDSAMYFCASSAEGVSTDTQYFGPGTRLTVL.